This T cell receptor (beta chain) was recorded in a study of blood T cell repertoires in COVID-19. Study-wide context: Specimens from acute and convalescent COVID-19 originated in the United States, Italy and Spain. T cells, B-cell-depleted T cells, or PBMCs supplied cDNA or gDNA.

The CDR3 covers 16 residues. Germline V gene lookup returns CDR1 KGHDR and CDR2 SFDVKD. V lost 5 bases to trimming and J lost 0 bases, with 16 bases between them. Seattle's enrolled individuals joined amid active infection and were then monitored longitudinally. This clone was recorded only once. Sequenced by immunoSEQ multiplex PCR; TCRdb stores in-frame clones only, minus some. The sample includes under 200,000 clones, around 87% of them seen just once. The source material was peripheral blood. This receptor was identified in a man in his fifties or sixties with COVID-19, enrolled during active disease. The gene calls are TRBV24-1 and TRBJ2-7, with a weak D call TRBD1 (5 bases). The CDR3 region is CATSVSTGTSSYEQYF. CDR3 sequence (DNA): TGTGCCACCAGTGTCTCTACAGGAACCAGCTCCTACGAGCAGTACTTC.